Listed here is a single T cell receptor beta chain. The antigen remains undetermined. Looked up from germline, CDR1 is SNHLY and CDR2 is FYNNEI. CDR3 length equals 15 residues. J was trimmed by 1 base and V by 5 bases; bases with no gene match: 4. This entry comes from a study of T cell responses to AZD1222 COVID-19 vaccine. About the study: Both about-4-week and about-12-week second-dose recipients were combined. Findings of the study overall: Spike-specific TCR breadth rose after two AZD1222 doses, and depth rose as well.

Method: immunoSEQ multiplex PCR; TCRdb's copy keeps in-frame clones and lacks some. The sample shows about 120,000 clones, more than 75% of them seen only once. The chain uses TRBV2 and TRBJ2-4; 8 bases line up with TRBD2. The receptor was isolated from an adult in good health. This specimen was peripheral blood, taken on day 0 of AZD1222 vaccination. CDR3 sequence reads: CASSSGRAAKNIQYF. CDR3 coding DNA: TGTGCCAGCAGTAGCGGGAGAGCTGCCAAAAACATTCAGTACTTC.